A single sample gave rise to the 14 T cell receptor beta chains below, sequenced in a study of blood T cell repertoires in COVID-19. The data were produced by immunoSEQ multiplex PCR, yet TCRdb's version contains in-frame clones alone and is incomplete. The sample consists of 250,000 or so clones, 90% of them appearing once. Sequencing input: peripheral blood. The receptors originated from a woman aged 55-70 years with COVID-19, enrolled during active disease.

This chain connects TRBV6-5 to TRBJ1-1; 7 bases are shared with TRBD1. V shed 8 bases and J 4 bases; nucleotides not matched to a gene: 10. The CDR3 covers 14 residues. The germline V gene has CDR1 MNHEY and CDR2 SVGAGI. The DNA for the CDR3 is TGTGCCAGCTTTCGCGAACAGGGGATCACTGAAGCTTTCTTT. Translation gives CASFREQGITEAFF.

The rearrangement joins TRBV19 to TRBJ1-2; 9 nucleotides match TRBD1. Germline V gene sequence: CDR1 LNHDA, CDR2 SQIVND (reference sequence). With 7 bases clipped from V and 7 bases from J, the junction kept 7 bases outside the gene matches. This CDR3 contains 13 residues. DNA for the CDR3: TGTGCCAGTACTAGGACAGGGGAGTTTGGCTACACCTTC. As protein: CASTRTGEFGYTF.

The rearrangement joins TRBV9 to TRBJ1-2; the D is unclear. Germline-derived CDR1 and CDR2 are SGDLS and YYNGEE. The CDR3 extends over 15 amino acids. The V gene lost 3 bases and the J gene lost 0 bases, with 12 bases spanning the gap. The CDR3 DNA reads as TGTGCCAGCAGCGGGGAGTCGATGTCTAACTATGGCTACACCTTC. It is translated as CASSGESMSNYGYTF.

The rearrangement uses TRBV5-1 and TRBJ2-5; D call uncertain. V lost 0 bases and J lost 5, with 11 bases in between. Per germline, CDR1 SGHRS and CDR2 YFSETQ. The CDR3 extends over 14 amino acids. The chain's CDR3 is CASSLVLGRETQYF. The CDR3 nucleotides are TGCGCCAGCAGCTTGGTTCTAGGTCGGGAGACCCAGTACTTC.

The chain recombines TRBV7-2 with TRBJ2-1; 8 nucleotides align to TRBD1. This CDR3 comprises 16 residues. Germline CDR1 is SGHTA and CDR2 is FQGNSA. Unmatched junction bases numbered 7, after V lost 6 bases and J lost 0 bases. CDR3 protein: CASRPMTGASYNEQFF. DNA of the CDR3: TGTGCCAGCAGGCCCATGACAGGGGCCTCCTACAATGAGCAGTTCTTC.

The chain carries TRBV14 and TRBJ1-4; D remains unclear. CDR1 SGHDN and CDR2 FVKESK come from the germline V gene. The CDR3 is made up of 14 amino acids. V was shortened by 4 bases and J by 3 bases, with 9 bases between the two germline ends. For the CDR3, the DNA is TGTGCCAGCAGCCCAAGGAGGGCTAATGAAAAACTGTTTTTT. This gives the protein CASSPRRANEKLFF. Based on the CDR3 plus reference TRBV14 and TRBJ1-4, the full variable domain is EAGVTQFPSHSVIEKGQTVTLRCDPISGHDNLYWYRRVMGKEIKFLLHFVKESKQDESGMPNNRFLAERTGGTYSTLKVQPAELEDSGVYFCASSPRRANEKLFFGSGTQLSVL.

J is TRBJ1-1 and V is TRBV19, with D hard to call. CDR3 length: 14 amino acids. The germline V and J ends were trimmed by 4 bases and 1 base, with 10 bases remaining between them. The germline gives CDR1 LNHDA, CDR2 SQIVND (reference sequence). CDR3 coding DNA: TGTGCCAGTAGTAGGAGGGAGCAGAACACTGAAGCTTTCTTT. Translating it yields CASSRREQNTEAFF.

This chain uses TRBV7-2 with TRBJ1-4; a weak D match, TRBD1 (5 bases). Germline V CDR1 and CDR2: SGHTA, FQGNSA. V lost 5 bases, J lost 7 bases, and 20 bases lay in between. CDR3 length: 16 residues. This CDR3 is CASSPGGDGLFEKLFF. For the CDR3, the DNA is TGTGCCAGCAGCCCCGGCGGGGACGGACTATTTGAAAAACTGTTTTTT.

The chain links TRBV19 to TRBJ1-1; D remains unclear. Per germline, CDR1 LNHDA and CDR2 SQIVND (reference sequence). This CDR3 comprises 15 residues. Deletions cut 3 bases from V and 0 bases from J, with 11 bases between. DNA of the CDR3: TGTGCCAGTAGTATTATGGTAGAGGTGAACACTGAAGCTTTCTTT. This encodes CASSIMVEVNTEAFF.

This clone was found once. The chain has TRBV5-4 and TRBJ1-4; a weak D match, TRBD1 (5 bases). Germline lookup yields CDR1 SGHNT and CDR2 YYREEE (reference sequence). Trimming took 0 bases from V and 2 from J, leaving 5 bases between them. The CDR3 is 14 amino acids. The CDR3 sequence is CASSLEGTNEKLFF. The CDR3 bases are TGTGCCAGCAGCTTGGAGGGGACTAATGAAAAACTGTTTTTT. Full variable domain (rest looked up from reference TRBV5-4 and TRBJ1-4): ETGVTQSPTHLIKTRGQQVTLRCSSQSGHNTVSWYQQALGQGPQFIFQYYREEENGRGNFPPRFSGLQFPNYSSELNVNALELDDSALYLCASSLEGTNEKLFFGSGTQLSVL.

J is TRBJ1-2 and V is TRBV9; TRBD1 agrees at 10 bases. This CDR3 comprises 14 residues. Germline V gene lookup returns CDR1 SGDLS and CDR2 YYNGEE. V gave up 2 bases and J gave up 8 bases; unmatched junction bases: 6. The CDR3 reads CASSVTGTGVGYTF. In DNA form, the CDR3 reads TGTGCCAGCAGCGTTACCGGGACAGGGGTCGGCTACACCTTC.

This clone was seen a handful of times. The J gene is TRBJ1-2, the V gene TRBV7-9, with TRBD1 matching 8 bases. Trimming cost V 5 bases and J 1 base; bases outside gene matches: 6. The CDR3 has 15 amino acids. CDR1 and CDR2 (germline): SEHNR, FQNEAQ (reference sequence). The CDR3 DNA reads as TGTGCCAGCAGCCGAAGACAGGGGAATAACTATGGCTACACCTTC. This codes for CASSRRQGNNYGYTF. The full variable domain, in which reference TRBV7-9 and TRBJ1-2 provide the parts outside the CDR3, is DTGVSQNPRHKITKRGQNVTFRCDPISEHNRLYWYRQTLGQGPEFLTYFQNEAQLEKSRLLSDRFSAERPKGSFSTLEIQRTEQGDSAMYLCASSRRQGNNYGYTFGSGTRLTVV.

V and J are TRBV19 and TRBJ1-1, with D unclear. The CDR3 sequence is 11 residues long. CDR1 is LNHDA, CDR2 SQIVND, per germline (reference sequence). V was clipped by 6 bases and J by 4 bases, with 6 bases between them. The CDR3: CASRRGTEAFF. The CDR3 nucleotides read TGTGCCAGTAGGAGAGGCACTGAAGCTTTCTTT.

J is TRBJ1-4 and V is TRBV7-3; D is undetermined. Trimming removed 5 bases at V and 8 bases at J, with 18 bases between. Germline CDR1 and CDR2: SGHTA and FQGTGA. The CDR3 is made up of 15 amino acids. The CDR3 here is CASSLQMGKREKLFF. CDR3 nucleotide sequence: TGTGCCAGCAGCCTCCAGATGGGTAAGAGGGAAAAACTGTTTTTT.